Below are 28 T cell receptor beta chains sequenced from a single sample in a study of metastatic and nonmetastatic thyroid tumors. No patient received treatment before thyroid surgery. TCRdb reprocessed the PCR reads via MiXCR. Here the sample spans 35,000 to 50,000 clones, less than 20% being singletons. Material for sequencing was tumor tissue. The receptors stem from a female donor with papillary thyroid cancer or a benign thyroid nodule (not recorded which). Some clones in this sample may be carry-over from other donors' samples.

The V call is TRBV11-2, the J call TRBJ2-2; TRBD2 agrees at 14 bases. The V gene end was trimmed by 1 base and the J gene end by 5 bases; junction bases not matched to a gene: 6. Germline CDR1 reads SGHAT; CDR2 reads FQNNGV. The CDR3 covers 18 residues. The chain's CDR3 is CASSLGGLAGVWTGELFF. DNA of the CDR3: TGTGCCAGCAGCTTAGGGGGACTAGCGGGAGTGTGGACCGGGGAGCTGTTTTTT.

This clone was seen ten or more times. This chain joins TRBV5-1 and TRBJ2-2; D gene uncertain. Trimming shortened V by 0 bases and J by 7 bases, and 10 bases separated the two germline ends. CDR1 is SGHRS and CDR2 is YFSETQ in the germline V gene. The CDR3 contains 14 residues. The CDR3 DNA is TGCGCCAGCAGCTTGGTGCGGTATGGCGGGGAGCTGTTTTTT. This sequence encodes CASSLVRYGGELFF.

The sample holds many counts of this clone. The chain links TRBV30 to TRBJ2-2; D is possibly TRBD1 (6 bases). Germline V CDR1 and CDR2: GTSNPN, SVGIG (reference sequence). V lost 3 bases and J lost 5, with 10 bases in between. CDR3 length: 13 residues. As DNA, the CDR3 is TGTGCCTGGAGCAGGGGTGGAACCGGGGAGCTGTTTTTT. Translating it yields CAWSRGGTGELFF. Variable domain in full (rest from reference TRBV30 and TRBJ2-2): SQTIHQWPATLVQPVGSPLSLECTVEGTSNPNLYWYRQAAGRGLQLLFYSVGIGQISSEVPQNLSASRPQDRQFILSSKKLLLSDSGFYLCAWSRGGTGELFFGEGSRLTVL.

This clone was seen repeatedly, ten times or more. The chain combines TRBV29-1 with TRBJ1-1; D not resolved. V lost 5 bases to trimming and J lost 0 bases, with 10 bases between them. This CDR3 is built from 13 residues. Germline V gene lookup returns CDR1 SQVTM and CDR2 ANQGSEA. The CDR3 here is CSVSSGLNTEAFF. CDR3 in DNA: TGCAGCGTTTCATCCGGGTTGAACACTGAAGCTTTCTTT. The full variable domain, in which reference TRBV29-1 and TRBJ1-1 provide the parts outside the CDR3, is SAVISQKPSRDICQRGTSLTIQCQVDSQVTMMFWYRQQPGQSLTLIATANQGSEATYESGFVIDKFPISRPNLTFSTLTVSNMSPEDSSIYLCSVSSGLNTEAFFGQGTRLTVV.

In this sample, this clone turned up many times. The chain recombines TRBV7-2 with TRBJ1-2; no clear D. Trimming removed 3 bases at V and 0 bases at J, with 11 bases between. The germline CDR1 and CDR2 sequences are SGHTA and FQGNSA. The CDR3 spans 15 residues. The CDR3 DNA reads as TGTGCCAGCAGCTTCCGTGGCAGGACTAACTATGGCTACACCTTC. Its protein is CASSFRGRTNYGYTF.

Remarks on this clone: With a much larger clone just one base away, this may be a read error. This chain connects TRBV6-2 or TRBV6-3 to TRBJ2-5; D remains unclear. CDR3 length equals 13 residues. Germline CDR1 reads MNHEY; CDR2 reads SVGEGT. CDR3 nucleotide sequence: TGTGCCAGCAGTTACTCGAGAGTGGAGACCAAGTACTTC. It translates to CASSYSRVETKYF.

This clone has at least ten counts. This chain connects TRBV2 to TRBJ2-5, with 9 bases fitting TRBD1. This CDR3 is built from 14 residues. Germline V CDR1 and CDR2: SNHLY, FYNNEI. Germline trimming cut 4 bases from V and 4 bases from J; bases unmatched to any gene: 4. The CDR3 is CASSADRGIETQYF. The CDR3, as DNA: TGTGCCAGCAGTGCTGACAGGGGGATAGAGACCCAGTACTTC.

The sample holds many counts of this clone. V is TRBV9 and J is TRBJ2-1; 11 bases are a match to TRBD2. The CDR3 spans 15 residues. Germline assignment: CDR1 SGDLS and CDR2 YYNGEE. The V segment lost 4 bases and the J segment 7 bases; nucleotides outside the gene matches: 7. The CDR3 nucleotides read TGTGCCAGCAGCTTTACTAGCGGGAGTTGGAATGAGCAGTTCTTC. Its translation: CASSFTSGSWNEQFF.

The V gene is TRBV11-2, the J gene TRBJ2-3; 11 bases align to TRBD2. This CDR3 contains 16 residues. CDR1 SGHAT and CDR2 FQNNGV come from the germline V gene. The V gene end was trimmed by 5 bases and the J gene end by 2 bases; junction bases not matched to a gene: 6. The CDR3 region is CASSTGLAASTDTQYF. CDR3 DNA sequence: TGTGCCAGCAGCACGGGACTAGCGGCTTCCACAGATACGCAGTATTTT.

Comments on this clone: A much larger clone lies one base from this, so it may be a read error. This chain uses TRBV12-3 or TRBV12-4 with TRBJ1-5, with 8 nucleotides matching TRBD1. This CDR3 is 17 amino acids long. V lost 1 base to trimming and J lost 6 bases; unmatched junction nucleotides: 11. The CDR3 DNA reads TGTGCCAGCAGTTTAGGTCAGGGGGCCTTCCGTGGTCAGCCCCAGCATTTT. Protein: CASSLGQGAFRGQPQHF.

This clone was picked up many times. A much larger clone sits a single nucleotide away, making a read error possible. The rearrangement uses TRBV4-2 and TRBJ2-7; unclear D gene. V was trimmed by 2 bases and J by 6 bases, leaving 17 bases between them. CDR3 length: 15 residues. CDR1 LGHNA and CDR2 YNFKEQ come from the germline V gene. The CDR3 is CASSQNWARWGEQYF. For the CDR3, the DNA is TGTGCCAGCAGCCAAAACTGGGCTCGTTGGGGCGAGCAGTACTTC.

As concerns this clone: A read error may account for a junction end that differs from germline. This sequence joins TRBV11-2 and TRBJ2-3; 11 positions match TRBD2. Germline V gene lookup returns CDR1 SGHAT and CDR2 FQNNGV. This CDR3 has 16 residues. CDR3 DNA sequence: TGTGCCATCAGCTTAGTAGCGGGAGGGCCGTTGGATACGCAGTATTTT. As protein: CAISLVAGGPLDTQYF.

This clone has ten or more counts. The V call is TRBV4-3, the J call TRBJ1-5; possibly TRBD1 for D (6 bases). CDR3 length: 15 amino acids. With 4 bases removed from V and 4 bases from J, the gap between germline ends came to 14 bases. The V gene's germline CDR1 is LGHNA and CDR2 YSLEER. The CDR3 DNA is TGCGCCAGCAGCCTGGGAACGGACAGAAATCAGCCCCAGCATTTT. This sequence encodes CASSLGTDRNQPQHF.

This clone was counted ten times or more. This sequence joins TRBV27 and TRBJ1-2; TRBD1 matches 7 bases. V lost 6 bases and J lost 2; bases outside the gene matches: 12. CDR3 length equals 16 residues. Germline V gene sequence: CDR1 MNHEY, CDR2 SMNVEV (reference sequence). The CDR3 loop reads CASSPYGQEENYGYTF. Here the CDR3 DNA reads TGTGCCAGCAGCCCCTACGGACAGGAAGAAAACTATGGCTACACCTTC.

This clone has a count of ten or more. The chain recombines TRBV9 with TRBJ2-5; TRBD1 is a possible D gene (6 bases). The length of the CDR3 is 14 residues. With 2 bases removed from V and 5 bases from J, the gap between germline ends came to 13 bases. The V gene's germline CDR1 is SGDLS and CDR2 YYNGEE. CDR3 region: CASSVATGPETQYF. CDR3 sequence (DNA): TGTGCCAGCAGCGTCGCAACAGGGCCGGAGACCCAGTACTTC. The variable domain in full, completed from reference TRBV9 and TRBJ2-5, reads DSGVTQTPKHLITATGQRVTLRCSPRSGDLSVYWYQQSLDQGLQFLIQYYNGEERAKGNILERFSAQQFPDLHSELNLSSLELGDSALYFCASSVATGPETQYFGPGTRLLVL.

This clone was recorded a few times. The V call is TRBV20-1, the J call TRBJ2-3; D is ambiguous. In germline, CDR1 is DFQATT, CDR2 SNEGSKA (reference sequence). V lost 3 bases to trimming and J lost 2 bases, with 0 bases between them. The CDR3 has 10 residues. This CDR3 reads CSASTDTQYF. Here the CDR3 DNA reads TGCAGTGCTAGCACAGATACGCAGTATTTT.

This clone was seen ten or more times. This sample includes further DNA sequences coding for the same CDR3. This chain links TRBV12-3 or TRBV12-4 with TRBJ1-1, with 7 positions matching TRBD1. The V and J ends lost 4 bases and 1 base, in that order; junction bases with no gene match: 6. The CDR3 runs to 15 residues. CDR3 region: CASSWVNRGNTEAFF. The CDR3 nucleotides are TGTGCCAGCAGTTGGGTGAACAGGGGGAACACTGAAGCTTTCTTT.

In this sample, this clone turned up many times. The J gene is TRBJ1-3, the V gene TRBV4-2; D is unresolved. Germline assignment: CDR1 LGHNA and CDR2 YNFKEQ. The CDR3 consists of 17 residues. The V end was cut by 0 bases, the J end by 0 bases, with 12 bases between. In DNA form, the CDR3 reads TGTGCCAGCAGCCAAGATGTGAGACCGACCTCTGGAAACACCATATATTTT. Encoded protein: CASSQDVRPTSGNTIYF.

Ten or more counts support this clone. Other nucleotide sequences in the sample specify the same CDR3. V gene TRBV10-2 combines with J gene TRBJ2-1, with 7 bases aligning to TRBD1. The length of the CDR3 is 17 residues. Germline V gene data show CDR1 as WSHSY and CDR2 as SAAADI. The trim removed 3 bases at V and 0 bases at J, leaving 8 bases unmatched. For the CDR3, the DNA is TGCGCCAGCAGTGAACCGGACAGGCACGGCTCCTACAATGAGCAGTTCTTC. The encoded protein is CASSEPDRHGSYNEQFF.

This clone was seen ten or more times. V gene TRBV9 combines with J gene TRBJ2-1; D possibly corresponds to TRBD2 (6 bases). The CDR3 totals 15 residues. Trimming shortened V by 0 bases and J by 5 bases, and 12 bases separated the two germline ends. The V gene's germline CDR1 is SGDLS and CDR2 YYNGEE. In DNA form, the CDR3 reads TGTGCCAGCAGCGTAGGCCAGCGGGCGGACAATGAGCAGTTCTTC. This codes for CASSVGQRADNEQFF.

This clone was recorded at least ten times. The chain links TRBV18 to TRBJ1-1, with D perhaps matching TRBD1 (6 bases). This CDR3 contains 15 residues. Trimming took 2 bases from V and 2 from J, leaving 12 bases between them. The germline CDR1 and CDR2 sequences are KGHSH and LQKENI. The CDR3 reads CASSPMGAFNTEAFF. CDR3 sequence (DNA): TGTGCCAGCTCACCAATGGGGGCCTTTAACACTGAAGCTTTCTTT.

At least ten counts were recorded for this clone. The genes are TRBV27 and TRBJ1-1; TRBD1 matches 8 bases. Germline CDR1 MNHEY, CDR2 SMNVEV (reference sequence). This CDR3 has 15 amino acids. Trimming at V came to 8 bases and at J to 1 base, leaving 9 bases not matched to a gene. CDR3 sequence: CASQEYRGWNTEAFF. DNA of the CDR3: TGTGCCAGCCAGGAATACAGGGGGTGGAACACTGAAGCTTTCTTT.

V is TRBV19 and J is TRBJ2-1; 8 bases fit TRBD2. The CDR3 contains 17 residues. Trimming at V came to 0 bases and at J to 8 bases, leaving 12 bases not matched to a gene. CDR1 and CDR2 (germline): LNHDA, SQIVND (reference sequence). The chain's CDR3 is CASSIDGGTRRYDEQFF. For the CDR3, the DNA is TGTGCCAGTAGTATAGACGGAGGGACTAGAAGATACGATGAGCAGTTCTTC. The complete variable domain, with remaining parts taken from reference TRBV19 and TRBJ2-1, reads DGGITQSPKYLFRKEGQNVTLSCEQNLNHDAMYWYRQDPGQGLRLIYYSQIVNDFQKGDIAEGYSVSREKKESFPLTVTSAQKNPTAFYLCASSIDGGTRRYDEQFFGPGTRLTVL.

This clone has at least ten counts. The chain's CDR3 is CASSQNGQGGTEAFF. CDR3 bases: TGTGCCAGCAGCCAAAATGGACAGGGCGGCACTGAAGCTTTCTTT. The chain employs TRBV7-9 and TRBJ1-1; 8 bases agree with TRBD1. CDR1 SEHNR and CDR2 FQNEAQ come from the germline V gene (reference sequence). The CDR3 sequence is 15 residues long. Trimming at V came to 5 bases and at J to 4 bases, leaving 9 bases not matched to a gene.

This clone has at least ten counts. CDR3 protein: CASGFPTGGPEQYF. The CDR3 DNA follows: TGTGCTAGTGGTTTTCCTACAGGGGGACCCGAGCAGTACTTC. The chain joins TRBV12-5 to TRBJ2-7; 8 bases agree with TRBD1. The CDR3 length is 14 residues. Germline V gene data show CDR1 as LGHNT and CDR2 as FRNRAP. The junction had 7 bases not matched to a gene; V was cut back by 3 bases and J by 6 bases.

This chain links TRBV6-4 with TRBJ1-6; 10 bases line up with TRBD1. J lost 7 bases, V lost 4 bases, and 16 bases had no gene match. From germline, CDR1 is MRHNA and CDR2 SNTAGT. The CDR3 covers 19 residues. In DNA, the CDR3 is TGTGCCAGCAGTGCCTCCGGGACAGGGGTCACGATCAGCAATTCACCCCTCCACTTT. Protein sequence: CASSASGTGVTISNSPLHF.

This clone occurred many times. The chain has TRBV20-1 and TRBJ2-3; no definite D call. Deletions cut 6 bases from V and 6 bases from J, with 16 bases between. CDR3 length: 13 amino acids. Germline CDR1 and CDR2: DFQATT and SNEGSKA (reference sequence). CDR3 sequence reads: CSASAALQDTQYF. CDR3 nucleotide sequence: TGCAGTGCCTCCGCAGCCCTGCAGGATACGCAGTATTTT.

This clone was detected many times. The V and J genes are TRBV6-1 and TRBJ1-5, with a tentative D call TRBD1 (6 bases). Germline assignment: CDR1 MNHNS and CDR2 SASEGT. This CDR3 comprises 13 residues. V was cut by 5 bases and J by 5 bases, with 10 bases left in between. In DNA form, the CDR3 reads TGTGCCAGCAGTTCGGGACAAGATCAGCCCCAGCATTTT. Translated, it gives CASSSGQDQPQHF.